Listed here are 13 T cell receptor beta chains from one sample, sequenced in a study of T cells in Graves' hyperthyroidism and ophthalmopathy. There were TCR beta CDR3 regions amplified from RNA transcripts. In the first-round RT-PCR of the TCR CDR3, the HTBI primer set was used. Using its own MiXCR run on the multiplex PCR reads, TCRdb lists one record per CDR3 protein. The sample has more than 300,000 distinct CDR3 sequences, approximately 18% seen once. Sequenced sample: blood. These TCRs come from a woman aged 30 to 39 with Graves' hyperthyroidism that later progressed to Graves' ophthalmopathy.

This clonotype appeared many times. V is TRBV28 and J is TRBJ2-7, with D perhaps given as TRBD1 or TRBD2 (5 bases each). Trimming took 6 bases from V and 0 from J, leaving 15 bases between them. The CDR3 is made up of 15 amino acids. Germline assignment: CDR1 MDHEN and CDR2 SYDVKM. The DNA for the CDR3 is TGTGCCAGCAGGATTGCCGGGGCCAACTCCTACGAGCAGTACTTC. The encoded protein is CASRIAGANSYEQYF.

The V gene is TRBV5-1, the J gene TRBJ1-2; 7 bases are a match to TRBD1. Per the germline V gene, CDR1 is SGHRS and CDR2 is YFSETQ. This CDR3 spans 13 amino acids. The V and J ends lost 2 bases and 7 bases, in that order; junction bases with no gene match: 5. This chain's CDR3 is CASSLDRVSGYTF. The DNA for the CDR3 is TGCGCCAGCAGCTTAGACAGGGTGTCTGGCTACACCTTC.

This clonotype was seen at least ten times. The chain joins TRBV9 to TRBJ2-1, with unresolved D. The CDR3 is made up of 14 amino acids. Germline values: CDR1 SGDLS, CDR2 YYNGEE. Trimming cost V 0 bases and J 4 bases, with 8 bases left between them. CDR3 DNA sequence: TGTGCCAGCAGCGTAGCGGGTAAATACAATGAGCAGTTCTTC. This encodes CASSVAGKYNEQFF.

CDR3 bases: TGTGCCAGCAGCTTAGATTACGTCGAGCACTATGGCTACACCTTC. Its protein is CASSLDYVEHYGYTF. V gene TRBV7-9 combines with J gene TRBJ1-2, with no clear D. The germline V gene encodes CDR1 SEHNR and CDR2 FQNEAQ (reference sequence). Trimming cost V 1 base and J 3 bases, with 12 bases left between them. The CDR3 sequence is 15 residues long.

This clonotype was seen many times. V is TRBV6-1 and J is TRBJ1-2; D is undetermined. Germline lookup yields CDR1 MNHNS and CDR2 SASEGT. V was trimmed by 3 bases and J by 8 bases, leaving 10 bases between them. The CDR3 runs 12 residues. CDR3 nucleotides: TGTGCCAGCAGTGAGCCAGGAGTAGGCTACACCTTC. It codes for CASSEPGVGYTF.

The chain carries TRBV6-2 or TRBV6-3 and TRBJ2-1, with no clear D. Trimming left V 6 bases short and J 7 bases short, with 19 bases between. The CDR3 consists of 15 residues. The germline gives CDR1 MNHEY, CDR2 SVGEGT. This CDR3 is CASRPNRVLRNEQFF. CDR3 nucleotide sequence: TGTGCCAGCAGGCCAAACCGGGTCCTGCGGAATGAGCAGTTCTTC.

The chain employs TRBV12-3 or TRBV12-4 and TRBJ2-7, with TRBD2 matching over 11 bases. This CDR3 spans 15 amino acids. Unmatched junction bases numbered 6, after V lost 5 bases and J lost 3 bases. The CDR3 DNA reads TGTGCCAGCAGTAATCTAGCGGGAGGTAACTACGAGCAGTACTTC. It encodes CASSNLAGGNYEQYF.

This clonotype showed up many times. This chain links TRBV19 with TRBJ2-2; D not resolved. V lost 6 bases, J lost 5 bases, and 13 bases lay in between. The CDR3 runs 14 residues. Germline V CDR1 and CDR2: LNHDA, SQIVND (reference sequence). The CDR3 coding sequence is TGTGCCAGTAGGATCCGGGTAGAGACCGGGGAGCTGTTTTTT. It encodes CASRIRVETGELFF. The variable domain in full, completed from reference TRBV19 and TRBJ2-2, reads DGGITQSPKYLFRKEGQNVTLSCEQNLNHDAMYWYRQDPGQGLRLIYYSQIVNDFQKGDIAEGYSVSREKKESFPLTVTSAQKNPTAFYLCASRIRVETGELFFGEGSRLTVL.

The chain uses TRBV11-2 and TRBJ2-1; D perhaps matches TRBD1 (6 bases). The CDR3 sequence is 15 residues long. Trimming shortened V by 3 bases and J by 3 bases, and 12 bases separated the two germline ends. CDR1 is SGHAT and CDR2 is FQNNGV in the germline V gene. The CDR3 spells CASSFGGEFYNEQFF. CDR3 bases: TGTGCCAGCAGCTTTGGGGGCGAATTCTACAATGAGCAGTTCTTC.

This clonotype was seen many times. V usage is TRBV12-3 or TRBV12-4 and J usage is TRBJ2-5; 9 bases are a match to TRBD1. The CDR3 sequence is 16 residues long. The V gene end was trimmed by 5 bases and the J gene end by 0 bases; junction bases not matched to a gene: 7. The CDR3 region has the DNA TGTGCCAGCAGTCTACTGACAGGGGGGTACCAAGAGACCCAGTACTTC. Its protein product is CASSLLTGGYQETQYF.

This clonotype was recorded at least ten times. The rearrangement joins TRBV5-1 to TRBJ2-7; D might be TRBD1 (5 bases). The CDR3 contains 16 residues. V lost 4 bases, J lost 0 bases, and 17 bases lay in between. Germline V CDR1 and CDR2: SGHRS, YFSETQ. The CDR3 sequence is CASSQVQTGRSYEQYF. The DNA for the CDR3 is TGCGCCAGCAGCCAAGTACAAACAGGACGCTCCTACGAGCAGTACTTC.

V is TRBV4-2 and J is TRBJ1-2; no clear D. The germline V gene encodes CDR1 LGHNA and CDR2 YNFKEQ. Trimming stripped 0 bases from V and 8 bases from J, with 19 bases between. CDR3 length equals 16 residues. The CDR3 reads CASSQDQKEGSPGYTF. As DNA, the CDR3 is TGTGCCAGCAGCCAAGATCAGAAGGAGGGCTCCCCGGGCTACACCTTC.

This clonotype showed up just a few times. The CDR3 region has the DNA TGTGCCAGCAGCCTACTAACCGCGGGGTGGGGCACAGATACGCAGTATTTT. The encoded protein is CASSLLTAGWGTDTQYF. The V call is TRBV5-6, the J call TRBJ2-3; D might be TRBD2 (6 bases). The V gene's germline CDR1 is SGHDT and CDR2 YYEEEE. The CDR3 runs 17 residues. V was cut by 4 bases and J by 1 base, with 19 bases left in between.